This T cell receptor (beta chain) is drawn from a study of radiotherapy plus CTLA-4 blockade in lung cancer. The overall study: Of the patients, about 19% showed objective responses and around 29% attained disease control. Findings and limits, study-wide: Early clone dynamics of blood T cells, plus interferon-beta, reportedly predicted response best.

In germline, CDR1 is SGHRS, CDR2 YFSETQ. This CDR3 has 13 residues. V dropped 3 bases and J dropped 5; count of bases not matched to a gene: 2. Data came from immunoSEQ multiplex PCR; TCRdb stores just in-frame clones and leaves some out. The sample holds 75,000 to 100,000 clones, just over 85% seen once. Remarks on this clone: Its antigen is currently unknown.

The V gene is TRBV5-1, the J gene TRBJ2-3, with TRBD2 matching 8 bases. The sequence was obtained from a human donor with non-small cell lung cancer that progressed on radiotherapy plus ipilimumab. The source was peripheral blood, collected from a patient treated with radiotherapy plus ipilimumab. The CDR3, as DNA: TGCGCCAGCAGCTCACTAGCGGTAGATACGCAGTATTTT. Amino acids: CASSSLAVDTQYF.